Listed below are T cell receptor beta chains from one sample, sequenced in a study of OX40 agonist ivuxolimab in advanced cancers. The method was immunoSEQ multiplex PCR; TCRdb's version includes in-frame clones alone and lacks a portion of them. This table holds 70,000 or so clones, roughly 80% found once. The sequencing used CD4+ or CD8+ T cells sorted from blood, collected in a trial of the OX40 agonist ivuxolimab. The receptors were sampled from an adult with an advanced solid tumor such as melanoma, head and neck, liver or kidney cancer. CDR3s include the opening cysteine and the closing phenylalanine or tryptophan. The D gene is left open where the match is weak. Size values are once, few and many counts, or a class for expanded clones, and some rows have none.

j_call cdr3_length v_call d_call clone_size cdr3_nt cdr3_aa
TRBJ1-2 15 TRBV19 TRBD1 NA TGTGCCAGTTACCGCCCGGGACAGGGAAACTATGGCTACACCTTC CASYRPGQGNYGYTF
TRBJ2-7 12 TRBV5-5 NA NA TGTGCCAGCAGCTTGGGTTACAGGGCGTGGTACTTC CASSLGYRAWYF
TRBJ2-2 15 TRBV11-1 NA once TGTGCCAGCAGGGCCCGGGACCTAACCACCGGGGAGCTGTTTTTT CASRARDLTTGELFF
TRBJ2-1 15 TRBV11-2 TRBD2 NA TGTGCCAGCAGCTTAACTAGCGGGGGGCGGGGTGAGCAGTTCTTC CASSLTSGGRGEQFF
TRBJ2-1 15 TRBV12-5 NA NA TGTGCTAGTGGTTTGACCCCGGACCGATACAATGAGCAGTTCTTC CASGLTPDRYNEQFF
TRBJ2-7 11 TRBV15 NA NA TGTGCCACCAGCAGTTATAACGAGCAGTACTTC CATSSYNEQYF
TRBJ1-5 16 TRBV27 NA many TGTGCCAGCAGTTTAGGGGGTCGTACGGGGAATCAGCCCCAGCATTTT CASSLGGRTGNQPQHF
TRBJ1-2 14 TRBV23-1 NA NA TGCGCCAGCAGTCGACAGCCTCCACCCTATGGCTACACCTTC CASSRQPPPYGYTF
TRBJ1-6 14 TRBV19 NA NA TGTGCCAGTAGTGTCAGGGGAGCGGATTCACCCCTCCACTTT CASSVRGADSPLHF
TRBJ2-7 13 TRBV6-5 NA NA TGTGCCAGCCACCGGGACGGGATCTACGAGCAGTACTTC CASHRDGIYEQYF
TRBJ2-7 14 TRBV6-6 TRBD1 once TGTGCCAGCAGTACCGGGACAGGGGCCCTGGAGCAGTACTTC CASSTGTGALEQYF
TRBJ1-1 12 TRBV4-2 NA NA TGTGCCAGCAGCCAAGCCGACAGTAACGCTTTCTTT CASSQADSNAFF
TRBJ2-7 13 TRBV7-9 NA NA TGTGCCAGCAGCTTGGAGGGGCCGAGGGAGCAGTACTTC CASSLEGPREQYF
TRBJ2-3 16 TRBV10-2 TRBD1 NA TGCGCCAGCAGTACCGGGACAGGGACAAAGGCAGATACGCAGTATTTT CASSTGTGTKADTQYF
TRBJ1-1 16 TRBV4-1 NA NA TGCGCCAGCAGCCAAGTGGGGGGCCCCCTGGCCACTGAAGCTTTCTTT CASSQVGGPLATEAFF
TRBJ1-1 15 TRBV6-5 NA NA TGTGCCAGCAGTTATGAGGGACCTAGGAACACTGAAGCTTTCTTT CASSYEGPRNTEAFF
TRBJ1-2 16 TRBV5-8 NA NA TGTGCCAGCAGCTTCCTTCAGGGGCACCTGGACTATGGCTACACCTTC CASSFLQGHLDYGYTF